This is a list of T cell receptor beta chains from one sample in a study of blood T cell repertoires in COVID-19. Libraries were prepared by immunoSEQ multiplex PCR; TCRdb keeps only in-frame clonotypes and omits some of them. The table lists roughly 250,000 clones, just over 90% of them singletons. The sample was PBMCs or T cells enriched from blood (not recorded which). The receptor source for this set is a woman in her thirties or forties with acute COVID-19. The CDR3 runs from the conserved cysteine through the conserved F or W. D genes are given only for firm matches.

d_call j_call v_call cdr3_nt cdr3_aa
. TRBJ1-4 TRBV20-1 TGCAGTGCTAGGGGAGACAACCAGCCCATTTTT CSARGDNQPIF
. TRBJ2-1 TRBV5-4 TGTGCCAGCAGCTTGGAGGCGGGGCCGAGCTCCTACAATGAGCAGTTCTTC CASSLEAGPSSYNEQFF
. TRBJ1-2 TRBV5-4 TGTGCCAGCAGCTTGGGTACAGGCACCCCCATCTATGGCTACACCTTC CASSLGTGTPIYGYTF
. TRBJ2-3 TRBV27 TGTGCCAGCAGTTTAGCGGGAATCACAGATACGCAGTATTTT CASSLAGITDTQYF
. TRBJ2-3 TRBV6-5 TGTGCCAGCAGCCTCGTAGGGGGAGATACGCAGTATTTT CASSLVGGDTQYF
. TRBJ1-5 TRBV2 TGTGCCAGCAGTGAATACAGCACCCGGAATCAGCCCCAGCATTTT CASSEYSTRNQPQHF
. TRBJ2-3 TRBV15 TGTGCCACCAGCAGAGGGAGAACAGGGCTGTTAAATACGCAGTATTTT CATSRGRTGLLNTQYF
. TRBJ1-6 TRBV11-2 TGTGCCAGCAGCTCTCATAGGGGAACCTATAATTCACCCCTCCACTTT CASSSHRGTYNSPLHF
. TRBJ1-1 TRBV29-1 TGCAGCGTAACCAGGGGGAACACTGAAGCTTTCTTT CSVTRGNTEAFF
TRBD2 TRBJ2-1 TRBV27 TGTGCCAGCAGTTCCCAGAGGACTAGCGGGGCGAATGAGCAGTTCTTC CASSSQRTSGANEQFF
. TRBJ1-3 TRBV29-1 TGCAGCGTTGAGAGCTCTGGAAACACCATATATTTT CSVESSGNTIYF
. TRBJ2-5 TRBV7-6 TGTGCCAGCAGCTACCCAGGGGAAGAGACCCAGTACTTC CASSYPGEETQYF
. TRBJ1-2 TRBV12-3/TRBV12-4 TGTGCCAGCAGAATCACAGGGAGTTATGGCTACACCTTC CASRITGSYGYTF
TRBD1 TRBJ1-5 TRBV2 TGTGCCAGCACGACTGGGACAGGAGAAAATCAGCCCCAGCATTTT CASTTGTGENQPQHF
TRBD1 TRBJ1-1 TRBV29-1 TGCAGCGTTGCGGTGGGACAGCTCTCTGAAGCTTTCTTT CSVAVGQLSEAFF
. TRBJ2-7 TRBV19 TGTGCCAGTAGTATAAGGTCGGGAGCTCGTTACGAGCAGTACTTC CASSIRSGARYEQYF
. TRBJ1-2 TRBV12-3/TRBV12-4 TGTGCCAGCAGCCAACAGGGAACCTATGGCTACACCTTC CASSQQGTYGYTF